The next 12 T cell receptor beta chains were all read from a single sample in a study of shared clonotypes between healthy human individuals. The assay was immunoSEQ multiplex PCR, and TCRdb's table has in-frame clones only and misses some. The sample has around 1.6 million clones, 95% to 99% seen once; the top ten hold about 0.4%. The material sequenced was naive CD4+ T cells sorted from blood. Subset specified: CD45RA+ positively selected. The receptor source for this set is a man aged 25-45 years in good health.

About this clone: This sample includes further DNA sequences coding for the same CDR3. The J gene is TRBJ2-3, the V gene TRBV5-1, with a tentative D call TRBD2 (6 bases). Germline assignment: CDR1 SGHRS and CDR2 YFSETQ. V lost 4 bases and J 1 base, leaving 7 bases between the germline ends. CDR3 length: 13 residues. CDR3 loop: CASSPGGTDTQYF. DNA for the CDR3: TGCGCCAGCAGCCCGGGAGGCACAGATACGCAGTATTTT.

V is TRBV6-1 and J is TRBJ1-2; TRBD1 aligns across 12 bases. The germline gives CDR1 MNHNS, CDR2 SASEGT. Unmatched junction bases numbered 0, after V lost 8 bases and J lost 2 bases. The CDR3 runs 13 residues. In DNA, the CDR3 is TGTGCCAGCGGGACAGGGGGCAACTATGGCTACACCTTC. This encodes CASGTGGNYGYTF.

The chain combines TRBV30 with TRBJ2-3; 9 bases line up with TRBD2. V lost 5 bases, J lost 4 bases, and 7 bases stayed unmatched. The CDR3 spans 14 residues. Germline CDR1 and CDR2: GTSNPN and SVGIG (reference sequence). As DNA, the CDR3 is TGTGCCTGGGGGGTAGCGGGAGTGGCAGATACGCAGTATTTT. This sequence encodes CAWGVAGVADTQYF.

The chain links TRBV27 to TRBJ2-3; D remains ambiguous. The CDR3 is 13 amino acids. Trimming took 8 bases from V and 1 from J, leaving 10 bases between them. The germline V gene has CDR1 MNHEY and CDR2 SMNVEV (reference sequence). In nucleotides, the CDR3 is TGTGCCAGCCTCCCGTTGGGCACAGATACGCAGTATTTT. This gives the protein CASLPLGTDTQYF.

V gene TRBV19 combines with J gene TRBJ2-7; D unclear. The V end was cut by 4 bases, the J end by 3 bases, with 13 bases between. The germline V gene has CDR1 LNHDA and CDR2 SQIVND (reference sequence). CDR3 size: 14 residues. As DNA, the CDR3 is TGTGCCAGTAGTAAGGTAGCCGGAATCTACGAGCAGTACTTC. Amino acids: CASSKVAGIYEQYF. The complete variable domain, with remaining parts taken from reference TRBV19 and TRBJ2-7, reads DGGITQSPKYLFRKEGQNVTLSCEQNLNHDAMYWYRQDPGQGLRLIYYSQIVNDFQKGDIAEGYSVSREKKESFPLTVTSAQKNPTAFYLCASSKVAGIYEQYFGPGTRLTVT.

The chain employs TRBV5-4 and TRBJ2-3; 9 nucleotides agree with TRBD2. V was pared by 0 bases and J by 4 bases, with 3 bases of the junction left unmatched. CDR1 SGHNT and CDR2 YYREEE come from the germline V gene (reference sequence). The CDR3 totals 15 residues. Here the CDR3 DNA reads TGTGCCAGCAGCTTGGCCGGCGGGAGGGCAGATACGCAGTATTTT. It yields the protein CASSLAGGRADTQYF.

This sequence joins TRBV28 and TRBJ2-7, with 12 bases matching TRBD2. Germline V lookup: CDR1 MDHEN, CDR2 SYDVKM. V was clipped by 5 bases and J by 1 base; unmatched bases: 3. The CDR3 is 15 amino acids. In nucleotides, the CDR3 is TGTGCCAGCAGTCCTCTAGCGGGAGGGTCCTACGAGCAGTACTTC. This sequence encodes CASSPLAGGSYEQYF.

This clone occurred once. The gene calls are TRBV7-9 and TRBJ1-4, with D possibly matching TRBD1 (5 bases). The length of the CDR3 is 15 residues. With 5 bases removed from V and 7 bases from J, the gap between germline ends came to 17 bases. CDR1 is SEHNR and CDR2 is FQNEAQ in the germline V gene (reference sequence). Written as DNA, the CDR3 is TGTGCCAGCAGCCCAGCGGGACGACGAAGTGAAAAACTGTTTTTT. It yields the protein CASSPAGRRSEKLFF.

This chain joins TRBV4-1 and TRBJ2-7, with D tentatively TRBD1 (5 bases). Trimming cost V 1 base and J 7 bases, with 8 bases left between them. Germline V gene sequence: CDR1 MGHRA, CDR2 YSYEKL. The CDR3 consists of 12 residues. CDR3 sequence (DNA): TGCGCCAGCAGCCAAGTGGGGCTTGAGCAGTACTTC. It encodes CASSQVGLEQYF.

To note about this clone: The sample contains more than one DNA sequence encoding this CDR3. The J gene is TRBJ2-1, the V gene TRBV5-1; the match to TRBD2 covers 12 bases. This CDR3 has 15 amino acids. The trim removed 3 bases at V and 6 bases at J, leaving 4 bases unmatched. Germline V lookup: CDR1 SGHRS, CDR2 YFSETQ. CDR3 DNA sequence: TGCGCCAGCAGCTGGGGACTAGCGGGTGTCAATGAGCAGTTCTTC. The encoded protein is CASSWGLAGVNEQFF.

The chain is built from TRBV27 and TRBJ2-7, with D possibly matching TRBD2 (6 bases). The CDR3 is 17 residues long. Trimming removed 2 bases at V and 6 bases at J, with 23 bases between. CDR1 MNHEY and CDR2 SMNVEV come from the germline V gene (reference sequence). CDR3 sequence (DNA): TGTGCCAGCAGTTTACGGCAGGGAGGAAGTTTGACGGCCGAGCAGTACTTC. This codes for CASSLRQGGSLTAEQYF.

The chain combines TRBV6-1 with TRBJ1-1; 8 bases agree with TRBD1. The CDR3 totals 15 residues. From germline, CDR1 is MNHNS and CDR2 SASEGT. After removal of 1 base from V and 5 bases from J, the junction contained 6 bases not matched to a gene. CDR3 amino acids: CASSEVAGGYTEAFF. The CDR3 DNA is TGTGCCAGCAGTGAAGTCGCAGGGGGCTATACTGAAGCTTTCTTT.